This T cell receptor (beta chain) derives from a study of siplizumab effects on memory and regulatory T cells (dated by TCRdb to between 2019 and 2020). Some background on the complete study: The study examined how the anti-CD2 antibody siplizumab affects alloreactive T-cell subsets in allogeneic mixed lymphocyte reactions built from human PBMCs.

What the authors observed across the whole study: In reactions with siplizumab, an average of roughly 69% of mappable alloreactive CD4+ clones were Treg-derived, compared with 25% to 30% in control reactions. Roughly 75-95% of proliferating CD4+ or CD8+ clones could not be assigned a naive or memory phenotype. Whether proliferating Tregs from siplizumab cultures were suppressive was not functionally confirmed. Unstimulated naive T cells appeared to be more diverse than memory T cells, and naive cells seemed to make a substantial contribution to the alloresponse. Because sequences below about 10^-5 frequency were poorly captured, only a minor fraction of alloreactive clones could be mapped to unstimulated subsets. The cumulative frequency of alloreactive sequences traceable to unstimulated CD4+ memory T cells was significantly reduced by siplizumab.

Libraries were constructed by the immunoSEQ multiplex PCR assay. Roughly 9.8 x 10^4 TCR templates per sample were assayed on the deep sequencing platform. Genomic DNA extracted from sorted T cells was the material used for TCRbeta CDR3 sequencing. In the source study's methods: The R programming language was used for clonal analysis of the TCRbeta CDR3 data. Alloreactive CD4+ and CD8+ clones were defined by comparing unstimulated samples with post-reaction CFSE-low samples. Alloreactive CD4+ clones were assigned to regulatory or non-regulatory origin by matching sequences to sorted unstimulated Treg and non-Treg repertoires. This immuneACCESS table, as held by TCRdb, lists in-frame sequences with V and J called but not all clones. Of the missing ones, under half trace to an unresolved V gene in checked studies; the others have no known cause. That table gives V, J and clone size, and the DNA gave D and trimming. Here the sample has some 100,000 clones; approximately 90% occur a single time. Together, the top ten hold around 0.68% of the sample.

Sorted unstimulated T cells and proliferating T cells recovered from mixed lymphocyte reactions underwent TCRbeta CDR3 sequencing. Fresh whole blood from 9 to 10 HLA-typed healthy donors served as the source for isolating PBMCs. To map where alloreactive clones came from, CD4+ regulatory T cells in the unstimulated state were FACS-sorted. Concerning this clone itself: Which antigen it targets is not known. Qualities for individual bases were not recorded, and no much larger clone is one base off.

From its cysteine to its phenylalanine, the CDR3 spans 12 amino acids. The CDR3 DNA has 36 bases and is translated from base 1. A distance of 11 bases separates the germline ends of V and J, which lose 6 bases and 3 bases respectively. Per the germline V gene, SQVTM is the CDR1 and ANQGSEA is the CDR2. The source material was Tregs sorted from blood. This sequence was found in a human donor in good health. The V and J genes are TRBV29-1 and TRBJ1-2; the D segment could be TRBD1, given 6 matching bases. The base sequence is TGCAGCGTGTCTGGGGGCGACTATGGCTACACCTTC. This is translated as CSVSGGDYGYTF.